Listed here are 5 T cell receptor beta chains from one sample, sequenced in a study of cytomegalovirus exposure and HLA in healthy donors. Both 60 Vbeta primers and 13 Jbeta primers went into the PCR. Repertoires were generated with immunoSEQ multiplex PCR, while TCRdb's copy carries only in-frame clones and drops some. The sample consists of under 200,000 clones, approximately 80% of them appearing once. Sequences were obtained from PBMCs. These receptors all come from a man aged 55-75 years in good health and CMV-seronegative.

This chain links TRBV28 with TRBJ1-5; unclear D gene. The V end lost 10 bases, the J end lost 6 bases, and 19 bases lay between the germline ends. From germline, CDR1 is MDHEN and CDR2 SYDVKM. The CDR3 is 14 residues long. This chain's CDR3 is CATRIGVAGQPQHF. CDR3 sequence (DNA): TGTGCCACCAGGATCGGGGTTGCGGGTCAGCCCCAGCATTTT. Supplemented by reference TRBV28 and TRBJ1-5, the full variable domain reads DVKVTQSSRYLVKRTGEKVFLECVQDMDHENMFWYRQDPGLGLRLIYFSYDVKMKEKGDIPEGYSVSREKKERFSLILESASTNQTSMYLCATRIGVAGQPQHFGDGTRLSIL.

The CDR3 spells CASKWDRSNEKLFF. The CDR3 region has the DNA TGTGCCAGCAAGTGGGACAGATCTAATGAAAAACTGTTTTTT. The genes are TRBV6-5 and TRBJ1-4; 7 nucleotides agree with TRBD1. The CDR3 sequence is 14 residues long. V gave up 7 bases and J gave up 3 bases; unmatched junction bases: 5. Germline V gene sequence: CDR1 MNHEY, CDR2 SVGAGI.

V gene TRBV6-5 combines with J gene TRBJ1-4, with TRBD1 identical over 9 bases. Losses at the gene ends were 3 bases for V and 6 bases for J; bases not matched to a gene: 5. Germline V lookup: CDR1 MNHEY, CDR2 SVGAGI. The CDR3 sequence is 15 residues long. The CDR3 nucleotides read TGTGCCAGCAGTTATTACCGGGACAGGGATGAAAAACTGTTTTTT. It is translated as CASSYYRDRDEKLFF.

The gene calls are TRBV27 and TRBJ1-1; no clear D gene. V shed 5 bases and J shed 1 base, with 8 bases lying between them. Germline lookup yields CDR1 MNHEY and CDR2 SMNVEV (reference sequence). The CDR3 runs to 13 residues. Here the CDR3 DNA reads TGTGCCAGCAGTCAACTTCCGAACACTGAAGCTTTCTTT. It translates to CASSQLPNTEAFF.

This chain joins TRBV2 and TRBJ2-5, with D maybe TRBD2 (5 bases). Germline V gene data show CDR1 as SNHLY and CDR2 as FYNNEI. V was pared by 4 bases and J by 14 bases, with 17 bases between. The CDR3 has 12 residues. In DNA form, the CDR3 reads TGTGCCAGCAGTGTAGCGACTTTATCGGCATACTTC. As protein: CASSVATLSAYF.